This TCR beta chain was captured by sequencing in a study of Graves' ophthalmopathy and Graves' hyperthyroidism. Broader study findings: Blood also contained most of the expanded thyroid clonotypes above 0.001 frequency. The study's model predicted ophthalmopathy progression at 65% to 71% sensitivity and about 72% specificity.

This clonotype was observed many times. Its antigen is undetermined. Germline CDR1 reads SGHRS; CDR2 reads YFSETQ. V was shortened by 1 base and J by 7 bases, with 14 bases between the two germline ends. The length of the CDR3 is 14 residues. From RNA, the CDR3 regions of TCR beta chains were amplified and sequenced. The authors performed first-round RT-PCR with HTBI primers and then a second-round multiplex PCR. TCRdb itself ran the multiplex PCR reads through MiXCR, one entry per CDR3 protein. Among approximately 45,000 distinct CDR3 sequences listed, about 50% were seen once. The sequencing sample was made of peripheral blood. The sequence derives from an adult man with Graves' ophthalmopathy. The gene calls are TRBV5-1 and TRBJ1-2; D is perhaps TRBD1 (6 bases). The CDR3 here is CASSLYQGMGGYTF. CDR3 coding DNA: TGCGCCAGCAGCTTGTACCAGGGGATGGGTGGCTACACCTTC.